This T cell receptor (beta chain) comes out of a study of blood T cell repertoires in COVID-19. Using immunoSEQ multiplex PCR, the repertoire was profiled, and TCRdb retains in-frame clones only, with some absent. The data hold fewer than 350,000 clones, with about 88% observed a single time. Trimming left V 5 bases short and J 8 bases short, with 9 bases between. Germline CDR1 and CDR2: LGHDT and YNNKEL (reference sequence). The CDR3 spans 11 residues. Allocation to cohorts depended on clinical history reported by the participants. The TCR sequence derives from a woman between 35 and 50 years old who had recovered from COVID-19. The sequenced material came from PBMCs or T cells enriched from blood (not recorded which). The chain is built from TRBV3-1 (or the pseudogene TRBV3-2) and TRBJ1-1; no clear D. The CDR3 DNA follows: TGTGCCAGCAGCAATACCGGGGAAGCTTTCTTT. Amino acid sequence: CASSNTGEAFF.